This T cell receptor (beta chain) was captured in a study of cytomegalovirus exposure and HLA in healthy donors. Primers for the PCR totalled 60 Vbeta and 13 Jbeta. Clones were read by immunoSEQ multiplex PCR, and TCRdb kept only the in-frame ones, dropping some. Of 150,000 to 200,000 clones listed, roughly four fifths were seen once; the top ten hold roughly 3%. The CDR3 has 15 amino acids. Trimming took 7 bases from V and 0 from J; bases not matched to a gene: 6. Per the germline V gene, CDR1 is LNHDA and CDR2 is SQIVND (reference sequence). V is TRBV19 and J is TRBJ1-5; 7 bases map to TRBD1. Specimen: PBMCs. The TCR comes from a male donor in good health and CMV-seronegative. The CDR3 is CASIDRAYSNQPQHF. The CDR3 coding sequence is TGTGCCAGTATTGACAGGGCTTATAGCAATCAGCCCCAGCATTTT. Filled out from reference TRBV19 and TRBJ1-5, the complete variable domain reads DGGITQSPKYLFRKEGQNVTLSCEQNLNHDAMYWYRQDPGQGLRLIYYSQIVNDFQKGDIAEGYSVSREKKESFPLTVTSAQKNPTAFYLCASIDRAYSNQPQHFGDGTRLSIL.